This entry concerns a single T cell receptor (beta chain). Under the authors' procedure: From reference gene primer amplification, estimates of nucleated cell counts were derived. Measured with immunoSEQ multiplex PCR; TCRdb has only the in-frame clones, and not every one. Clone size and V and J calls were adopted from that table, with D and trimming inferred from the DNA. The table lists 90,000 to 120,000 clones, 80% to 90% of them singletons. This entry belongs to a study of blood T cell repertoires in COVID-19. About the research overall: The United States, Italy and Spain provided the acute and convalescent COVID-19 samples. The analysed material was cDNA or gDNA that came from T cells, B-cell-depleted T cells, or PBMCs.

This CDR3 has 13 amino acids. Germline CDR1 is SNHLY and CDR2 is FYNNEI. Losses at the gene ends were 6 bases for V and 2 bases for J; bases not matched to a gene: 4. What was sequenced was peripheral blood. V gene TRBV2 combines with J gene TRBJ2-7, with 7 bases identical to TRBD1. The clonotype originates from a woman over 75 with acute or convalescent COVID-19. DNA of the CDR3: TGTGCCAGCAGACGGGACAGCGCCTACGAGCAGTACTTC. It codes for CASRRDSAYEQYF.